This T cell receptor beta chain was retrieved from a study of shared clonotypes between healthy human individuals. Study outcomes and limitations: Few donors limited the genetic and exposure-history diversity represented. Of the naive CD4 clonotypes, approximately 5% were shared across a few donors. Researchers found naive subsets generally carried larger estimated richness than memory subsets.

The V gene's germline CDR1 is SQVTM and CDR2 ANQGSEA. V was clipped by 8 bases and J by 0 bases; unmatched bases: 5. The CDR3 runs to 13 residues. Positively selected for CCR7, the CD45RO-negative cells used as naive CD8 cells excluded terminally differentiated effector memory CD45RA+ cells. Assay used: immunoSEQ multiplex PCR; TCRdb lists only in-frame clones, some missing. The sample lists about 2.1 million clones; around 93% were seen once. For this clone: The target antigen is unknown.

The sequence came from a man aged 18-30 years in good health. Some clones in this sample may be carry-over from other donors' samples. Input material: naive CD8+ T cells from PBMCs. The V gene is TRBV29-1, the J gene TRBJ2-7; 9 bases agree with TRBD1. CDR3 residues: CSTGTGSSYEQYF. The CDR3 nucleotides read TGCAGCACAGGGACAGGGAGCTCCTACGAGCAGTACTTC.